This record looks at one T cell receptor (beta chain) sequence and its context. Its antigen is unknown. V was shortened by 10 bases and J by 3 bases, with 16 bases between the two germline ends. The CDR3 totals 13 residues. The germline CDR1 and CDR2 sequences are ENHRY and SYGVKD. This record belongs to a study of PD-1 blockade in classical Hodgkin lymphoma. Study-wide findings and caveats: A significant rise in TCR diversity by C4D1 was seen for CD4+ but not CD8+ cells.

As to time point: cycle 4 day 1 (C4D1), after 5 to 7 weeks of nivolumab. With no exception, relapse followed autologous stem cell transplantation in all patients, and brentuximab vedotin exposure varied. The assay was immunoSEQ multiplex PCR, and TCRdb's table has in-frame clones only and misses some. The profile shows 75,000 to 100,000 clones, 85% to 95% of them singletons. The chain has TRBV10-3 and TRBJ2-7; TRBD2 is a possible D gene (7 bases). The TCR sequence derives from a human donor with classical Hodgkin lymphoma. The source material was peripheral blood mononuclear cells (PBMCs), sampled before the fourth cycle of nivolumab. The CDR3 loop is CATTRGASYEQYF. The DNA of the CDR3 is TGTGCCACCACCCGGGGGGCGAGCTACGAGCAGTACTTC.